This TCR beta chain stems from a study of shared clonotypes between healthy human individuals. Every subset's genomic DNA went evenly onto several immunoSEQ plates. Sequencing was performed with immunoSEQ multiplex PCR; in TCRdb, only in-frame clones are kept and a portion is missing. The sample holds about 2.1 million clones; about 92% are singletons and the top ten take under 2%. The CDR3 is 16 residues long. Per germline, CDR1 SGDLS and CDR2 YYNGEE. V shed 0 bases, J shed 6 bases, and the junction held 7 bases outside the gene matches. Positively selected for CCR7, the CD45RO-negative cells used as naive CD8 cells excluded terminally differentiated effector memory CD45RA+ cells.

The clonotype originates from a man between 18 and 35 years old in good health. Some clones in this sample may be carry-over from other donors' samples. Material: naive CD8+ T cells from PBMCs. The chain has TRBV9 and TRBJ2-1; TRBD2 matches at 9 bases. The CDR3 reads CASSVGIAGEFNEQFF. CDR3 DNA sequence: TGTGCCAGCAGCGTAGGTATAGCGGGAGAATTCAATGAGCAGTTCTTC.